This T cell receptor (beta chain) derives from a study of Ad26.COV2.S vaccination and SARS-CoV-2 variants. Study as a whole: Each vaccinee took Ad26.COV2.S intramuscularly, once or twice 56 days apart.

Sequencing used immunoSEQ multiplex PCR; TCRdb keeps in-frame clones, though not all of them. The sample has about 400,000 clones; approximately 92% are singletons. Described treatment: around 19 received Ad26.COV2.S at low or high dose, single or two shots; about 5 received placebo; per-sample allocation not given. All samples were drawn on day 63, counting from the first vaccine or placebo injection. This person who donated was an adult of 18-55 years in Boston. Built on an Ad26 vector, the vaccine expressed Wuhan-strain SARS-CoV-2 spike. Between the trimmed V and J ends, which lost 4 bases and 6 bases, there was a span of 10 bases. The CDR3 spans 12 residues. Germline CDR1 reads SGHAT; CDR2 reads FQNNGV.

This clonotype originated in a person between 18 and 60 years old who received the Ad26.COV2.S COVID-19 vaccine or a placebo. The sequenced sample was peripheral blood, obtained in a trial of Ad26.COV2.S vaccine versus placebo. The rearrangement joins TRBV11-2 to TRBJ2-7, with D hard to call. The CDR3 DNA is TGTGCCAGCAGCTCACTGGGTGGCGAGCAGTACTTC. Translated, it gives CASSSLGGEQYF.